This T cell receptor beta chain was sequenced in a study of shared clonotypes between healthy human individuals. Study-level information: Researchers assigned three CD4 naive, three CD4 memory, two CD8 naive and one CD8 memory plate to each donor.

Study-wide results and caveats: Memory subsets generally showed lower estimated richness than naive subsets.

This clone was recorded once. Its antigen is still unknown. Once extracted for a subset, genomic DNA was divided evenly among several immunoSEQ plates. The protocol was immunoSEQ multiplex PCR, while the TCRdb copy is restricted to in-frame clones and leaves out a portion. This sample yields hundreds of thousands of clones, of which around 96% are seen a single time; under 0.06% belongs to the top ten. The sequence was obtained from a woman aged 30 to 39 in good health. Source material: naive CD4+ T cells sorted from blood. Stated subset: CD45RA+ positively selected.

CDR3 nucleotides: TGTGCCAGCAGTTCTAGCGCGGGCACTAACTATGGCTACACCTTC. It codes for CASSSSAGTNYGYTF. The chain joins TRBV28 to TRBJ1-2; D remains unclear. This CDR3 has 15 amino acids. CDR1 and CDR2 from the germline V gene are MDHEN and SYDVKM. Trimming left V 4 bases short and J 0 bases short, with 12 bases between.